This TCR beta chain was retrieved from a study of blood T cell repertoires in COVID-19. Original methodology: It was from reference gene primer amplification that nucleated cell counts were estimated. Clones were sequenced by immunoSEQ multiplex PCR, and TCRdb holds only the in-frame ones, with some missing. V and J calls and clone size come straight from that table; D and trimming were deduced from the DNA. The sample has approximately 24,000 clones, 86% seen once. V was trimmed by 4 bases and J by 9 bases, leaving 16 bases between them. The germline CDR1 and CDR2 sequences are SGHVS and FQNEAQ. The CDR3 spans 14 residues.

The receptor comes from a man in his fifties with active COVID-19. The J gene is TRBJ1-5, the V gene TRBV7-8; no definite D call. The source material was peripheral blood. The CDR3 DNA sequence: TGTGCCAGCAGCTCATTGGACTCCGACGGGCCCCAGCATTTT. This translates into CASSSLDSDGPQHF.